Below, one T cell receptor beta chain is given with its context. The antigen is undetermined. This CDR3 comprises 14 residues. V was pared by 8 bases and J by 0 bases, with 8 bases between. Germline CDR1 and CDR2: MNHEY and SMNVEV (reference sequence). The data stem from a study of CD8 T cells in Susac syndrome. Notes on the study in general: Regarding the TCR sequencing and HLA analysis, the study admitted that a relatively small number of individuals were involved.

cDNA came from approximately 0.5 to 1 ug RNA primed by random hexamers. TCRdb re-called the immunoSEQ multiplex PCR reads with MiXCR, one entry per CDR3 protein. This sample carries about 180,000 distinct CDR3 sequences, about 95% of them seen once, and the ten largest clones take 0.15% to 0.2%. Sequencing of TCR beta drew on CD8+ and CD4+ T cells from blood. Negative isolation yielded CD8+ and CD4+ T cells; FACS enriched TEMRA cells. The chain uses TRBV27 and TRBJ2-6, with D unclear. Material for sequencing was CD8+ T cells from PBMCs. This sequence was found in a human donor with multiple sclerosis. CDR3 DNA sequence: TGTGCCAGCGGCCTCTTCTCTGGGGCCAACGTCCTGACTTTC. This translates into CASGLFSGANVLTF.